This T cell receptor (beta chain) was identified in a study of blood T cells in healthy people across ages. A second 7 to 11 cycle PCR used barcoded and J-beta primers. MiXCR, run by TCRdb on the 5' RACE reads, gives a single entry per CDR3 protein. The sample contains about 770,000 distinct CDR3 sequences, approximately 44% of which appear only once. Total RNA extracted from each sample amounted to at least 5 micrograms. The sequenced sample was blood. This receptor was taken from a man aged 60 to 69 in good health.

The CDR3 sequence: CASSRVGQPQHF. As DNA, the CDR3 is TGCGCCAGCTCCCGCGTCGGTCAGCCCCAGCATTTT. The V call is TRBV10-2, the J call TRBJ1-5; unclear D gene. Germline-derived CDR1 and CDR2 are WSHSY and SAAADI. V was trimmed by 8 bases and J by 6 bases, leaving 11 bases between them. CDR3 length: 12 amino acids.